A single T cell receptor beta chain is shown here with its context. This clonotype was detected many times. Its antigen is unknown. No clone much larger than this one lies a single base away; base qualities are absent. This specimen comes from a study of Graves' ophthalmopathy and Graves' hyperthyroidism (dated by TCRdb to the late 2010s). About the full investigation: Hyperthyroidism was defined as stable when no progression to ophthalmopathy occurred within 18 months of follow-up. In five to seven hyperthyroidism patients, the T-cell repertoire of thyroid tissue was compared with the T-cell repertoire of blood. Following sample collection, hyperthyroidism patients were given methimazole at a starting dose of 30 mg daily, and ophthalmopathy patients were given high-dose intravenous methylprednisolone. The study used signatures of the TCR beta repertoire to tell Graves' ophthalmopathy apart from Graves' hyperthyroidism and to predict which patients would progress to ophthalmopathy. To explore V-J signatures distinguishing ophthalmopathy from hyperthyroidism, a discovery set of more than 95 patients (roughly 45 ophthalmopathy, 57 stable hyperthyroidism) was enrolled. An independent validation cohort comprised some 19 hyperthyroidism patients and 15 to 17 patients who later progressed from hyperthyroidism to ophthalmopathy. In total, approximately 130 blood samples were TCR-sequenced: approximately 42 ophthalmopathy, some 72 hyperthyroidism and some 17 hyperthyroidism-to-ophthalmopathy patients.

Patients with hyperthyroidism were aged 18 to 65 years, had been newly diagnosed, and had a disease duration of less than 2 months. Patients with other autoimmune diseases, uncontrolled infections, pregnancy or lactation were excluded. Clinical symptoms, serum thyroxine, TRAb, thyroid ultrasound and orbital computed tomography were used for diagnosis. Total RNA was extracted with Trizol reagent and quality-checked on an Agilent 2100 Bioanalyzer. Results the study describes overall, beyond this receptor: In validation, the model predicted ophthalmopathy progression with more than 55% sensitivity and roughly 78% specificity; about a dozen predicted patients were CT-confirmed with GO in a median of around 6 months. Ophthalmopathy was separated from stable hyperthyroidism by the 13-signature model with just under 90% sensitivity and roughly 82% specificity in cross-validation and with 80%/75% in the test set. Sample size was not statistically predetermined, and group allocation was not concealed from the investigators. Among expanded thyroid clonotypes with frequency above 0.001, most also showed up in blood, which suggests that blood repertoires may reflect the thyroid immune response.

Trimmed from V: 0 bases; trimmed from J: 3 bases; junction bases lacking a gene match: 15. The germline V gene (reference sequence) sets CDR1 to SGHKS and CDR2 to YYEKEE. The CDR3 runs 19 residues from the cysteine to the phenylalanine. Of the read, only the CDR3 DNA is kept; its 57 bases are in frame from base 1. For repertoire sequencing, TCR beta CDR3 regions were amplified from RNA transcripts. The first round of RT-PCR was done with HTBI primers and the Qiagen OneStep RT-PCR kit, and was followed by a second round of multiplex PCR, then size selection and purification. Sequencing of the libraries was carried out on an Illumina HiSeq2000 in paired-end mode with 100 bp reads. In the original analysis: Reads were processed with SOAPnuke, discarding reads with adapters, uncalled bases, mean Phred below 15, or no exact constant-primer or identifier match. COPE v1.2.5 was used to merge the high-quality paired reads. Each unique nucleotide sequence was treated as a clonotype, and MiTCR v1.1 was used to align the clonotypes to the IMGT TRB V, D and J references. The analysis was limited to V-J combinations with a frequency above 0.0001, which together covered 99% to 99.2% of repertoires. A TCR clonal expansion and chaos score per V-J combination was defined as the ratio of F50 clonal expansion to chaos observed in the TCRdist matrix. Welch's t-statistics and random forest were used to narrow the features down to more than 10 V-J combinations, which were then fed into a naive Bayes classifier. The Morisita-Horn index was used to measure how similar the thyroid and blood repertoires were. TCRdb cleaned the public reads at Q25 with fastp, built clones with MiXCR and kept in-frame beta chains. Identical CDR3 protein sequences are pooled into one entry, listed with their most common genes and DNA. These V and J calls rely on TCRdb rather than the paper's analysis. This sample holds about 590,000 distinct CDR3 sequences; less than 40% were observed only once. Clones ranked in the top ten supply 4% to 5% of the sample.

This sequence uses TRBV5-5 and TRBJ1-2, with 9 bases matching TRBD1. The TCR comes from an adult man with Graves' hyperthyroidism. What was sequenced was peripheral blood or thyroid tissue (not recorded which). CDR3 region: CASSLATDRGVVEDYGYTF. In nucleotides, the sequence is TGTGCCAGCAGCTTGGCCACGGACAGGGGAGTAGTGGAAGACTATGGCTACACCTTC.